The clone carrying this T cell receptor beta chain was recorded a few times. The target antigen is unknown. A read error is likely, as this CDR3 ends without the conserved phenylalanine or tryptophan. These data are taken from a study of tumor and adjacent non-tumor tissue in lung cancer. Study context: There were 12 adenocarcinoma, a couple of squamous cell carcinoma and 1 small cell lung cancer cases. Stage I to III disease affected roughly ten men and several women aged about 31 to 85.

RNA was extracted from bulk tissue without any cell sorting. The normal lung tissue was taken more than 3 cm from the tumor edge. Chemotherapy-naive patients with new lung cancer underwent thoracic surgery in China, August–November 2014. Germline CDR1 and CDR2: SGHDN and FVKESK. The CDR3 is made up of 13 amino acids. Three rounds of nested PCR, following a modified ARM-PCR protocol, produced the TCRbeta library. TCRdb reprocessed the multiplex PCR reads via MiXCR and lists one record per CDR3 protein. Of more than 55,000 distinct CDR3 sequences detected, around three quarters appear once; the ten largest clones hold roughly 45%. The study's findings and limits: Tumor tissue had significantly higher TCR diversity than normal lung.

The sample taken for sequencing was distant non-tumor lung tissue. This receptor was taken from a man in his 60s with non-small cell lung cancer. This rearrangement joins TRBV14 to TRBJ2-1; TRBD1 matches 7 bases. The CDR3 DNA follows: TGTGTCAGCAGCCAATCCCCAGGGGGAGAGCAGTTCCTC. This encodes CVSSQSPGGEQFL.